This T cell receptor (beta chain) comes out of a study of high-grade serous ovarian cancer treatment subgroups. About the study: On average, 14,192 reads and 7,000 to 8,500 unique TCR beta rearrangements were obtained per sample. The study's findings and limits: CDR1 and CDR2 were left unanalyzed; analyses focused on CDR3.

Tumor samples were taken before definitive surgery or chemotherapy. Data came from immunoSEQ multiplex PCR; TCRdb stores just in-frame clones and leaves some out. Here the sample spans 4,100 or so clones, 82% being singletons. Notes on this clone: The antigen is not known.

This TCR came from a human donor with high-grade serous ovarian cancer. The sequenced sample consisted of tumor tissue.

The CDR3 nucleotides read TGTGCCAGTAGTTCTCCCCCCCTTATTCCCTCCTACAATGAGCAGTTCTTC. Its protein product is CASSSPPLIPSYNEQFF. The V call is TRBV19, the J call TRBJ2-1; D not resolved. CDR1 is LNHDA, CDR2 SQIVND, per germline (reference sequence). The CDR3 is 17 residues long. V lost 5 bases and J 0 bases, leaving 17 bases between the germline ends.